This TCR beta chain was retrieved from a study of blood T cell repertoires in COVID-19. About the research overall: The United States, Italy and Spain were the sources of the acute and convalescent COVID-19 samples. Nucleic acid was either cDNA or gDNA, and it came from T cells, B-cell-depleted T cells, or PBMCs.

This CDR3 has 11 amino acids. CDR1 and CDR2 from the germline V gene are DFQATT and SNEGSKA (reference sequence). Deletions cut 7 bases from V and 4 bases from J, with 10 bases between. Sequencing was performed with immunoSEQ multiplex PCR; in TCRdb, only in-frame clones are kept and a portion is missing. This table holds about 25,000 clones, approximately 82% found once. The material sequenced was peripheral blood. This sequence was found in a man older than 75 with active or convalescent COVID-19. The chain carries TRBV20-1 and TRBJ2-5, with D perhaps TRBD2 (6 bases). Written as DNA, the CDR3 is TGCAGTGGTGGCGGGGCAGAGACCCAGTACTTC. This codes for CSGGGAETQYF.